The text below deals with one TCR beta chain. Its antigen is unidentified. In germline, CDR1 is MNHNS, CDR2 SASEGT. This CDR3 spans 12 amino acids. The V and J ends lost 6 bases and 6 bases respectively, with 11 bases between them. The sample originates from a study of cytomegalovirus exposure and HLA in healthy donors. Study overall: Counted in an early data release were approximately 85 million unique TCRs from HLA-typed donors. Study results and caveats: Within an earlier analysis, most TCR beta V segments proved productive either about 87% or about 30% of the time. A missense DCLRE1C variant was associated with V- and J-gene trimming of TCR beta chains in a later analysis, and an independent cohort replicated the association. Using a false discovery rate of 0.05, a later analysis showed that some 16,000 TCR beta sequences were associated with HLA alleles.

The PCR contained 60 Vbeta and 13 Jbeta primers. The table came from immunoSEQ multiplex PCR; TCRdb's copy has only in-frame clones and leaves some out. The sample records roughly 71,000 clones, around 64% being singletons. Sequencing was done on a sample of PBMCs. The sequence came from a man aged 40-50 years in good health and CMV-seropositive. The V and J genes are TRBV6-1 and TRBJ1-1; no firm D call. As DNA, the CDR3 is TGTGCCAGCAGCCCTACTACCGCTGAAGCTTTCTTT. This gives the protein CASSPTTAEAFF.